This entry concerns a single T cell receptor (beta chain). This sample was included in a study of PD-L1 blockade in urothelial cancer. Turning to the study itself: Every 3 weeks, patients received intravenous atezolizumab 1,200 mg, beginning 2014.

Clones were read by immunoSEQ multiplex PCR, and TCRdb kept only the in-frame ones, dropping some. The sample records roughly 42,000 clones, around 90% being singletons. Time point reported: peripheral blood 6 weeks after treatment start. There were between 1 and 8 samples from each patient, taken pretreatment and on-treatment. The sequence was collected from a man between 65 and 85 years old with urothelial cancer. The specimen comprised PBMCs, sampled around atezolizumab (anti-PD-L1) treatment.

CDR3 sequence reads: CASSLLTSGGTDTQYF. DNA for the CDR3: TGCGCCAGCAGCCTTCTGACTAGCGGGGGCACAGATACGCAGTATTTT. This chain connects TRBV5-1 to TRBJ2-3, with TRBD2 matching 11 bases. The CDR3 sequence is 16 residues long. V dropped 4 bases and J dropped 1; count of bases not matched to a gene: 5. Germline assignment: CDR1 SGHRS and CDR2 YFSETQ.